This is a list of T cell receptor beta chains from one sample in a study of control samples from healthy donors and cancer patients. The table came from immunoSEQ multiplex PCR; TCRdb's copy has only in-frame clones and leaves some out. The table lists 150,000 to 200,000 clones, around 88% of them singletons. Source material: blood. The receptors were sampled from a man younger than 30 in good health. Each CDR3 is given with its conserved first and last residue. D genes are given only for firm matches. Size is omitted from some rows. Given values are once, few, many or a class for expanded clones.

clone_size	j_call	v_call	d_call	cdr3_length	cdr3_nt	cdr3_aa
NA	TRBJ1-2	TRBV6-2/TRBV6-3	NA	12	TGTGCCAGCAGCCAGGGGTCGGGTGGCTACACCTTC	CASSQGSGGYTF
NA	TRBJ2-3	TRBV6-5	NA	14	TGTGCCAGCAGCCCCTACCAGGGTGGAGATACGCAGTATTTT	CASSPYQGGDTQYF
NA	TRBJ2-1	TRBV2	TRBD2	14	TGTGCCAGCAGTGTCCTAGCGGGGGTTGGTGAGCAGTTCTTC	CASSVLAGVGEQFF
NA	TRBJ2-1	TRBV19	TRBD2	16	TGTGCCAGTAGTATAGATCTTACCCTCGGCGGGGGTGAGCAGTTCTTC	CASSIDLTLGGGEQFF
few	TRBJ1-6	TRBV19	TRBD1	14	TGTGCCAGTAGACTTACAGGGGGCCCATCGACCCTCCACTTT	CASRLTGGPSTLHF
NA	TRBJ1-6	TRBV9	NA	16	TGTGCCAGCAGCCTAAGAGCCGGGACCGACAATTCACCCCTCCACTTT	CASSLRAGTDNSPLHF
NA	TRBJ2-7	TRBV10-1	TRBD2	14	TGCGCCAGCAGCCAAGCGGGGGGACCCTACGAGCAGTACTTC	CASSQAGGPYEQYF
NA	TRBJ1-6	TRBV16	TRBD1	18	TGTGCCAGCAGCGGAATGGGACAGACCTACTCCTATAATTCACCCCTCCACTTT	CASSGMGQTYSYNSPLHF
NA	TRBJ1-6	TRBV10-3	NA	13	TGTGCCATCGGGGGGGACGCAAATTCACCCCTCCACTTT	CAIGGDANSPLHF
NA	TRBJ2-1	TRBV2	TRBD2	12	TGTGCCAGCAGGAGACTAGCAGTTGAGCAGTTCTTC	CASRRLAVEQFF
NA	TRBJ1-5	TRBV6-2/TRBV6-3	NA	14	TGTGCCAGCAGCCAGACAACGAGCAATCAGCCCCAGCATTTT	CASSQTTSNQPQHF
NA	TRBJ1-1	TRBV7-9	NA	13	TGTGCCAGCAGCCCAAGCGGCCTCTTTACACCTTTCTTT	CASSPSGLFTPFF
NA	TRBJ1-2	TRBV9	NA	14	TGTGCCAGCAGCGTAGCCGGCACTAACTATGGCTACACCTTC	CASSVAGTNYGYTF
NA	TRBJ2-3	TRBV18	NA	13	TGTGCCAGCTCGGCCGGACAGTCCGATACGCAGTATTTT	CASSAGQSDTQYF
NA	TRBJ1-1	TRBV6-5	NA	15	TGTGCCAGCAGCGCCCAGGAACAGGCGAACACTGAAGCTTTCTTT	CASSAQEQANTEAFF
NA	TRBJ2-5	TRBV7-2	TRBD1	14	TGTGCCAGCAGCTTAAGTGGACAGGGGGAGACCCAGTACTTC	CASSLSGQGETQYF
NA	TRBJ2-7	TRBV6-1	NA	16	TGTGCCAGCAGTGACGGGGCACTCAGGAGGTCCTACGAGCAGTACTTC	CASSDGALRRSYEQYF
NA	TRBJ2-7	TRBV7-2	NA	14	TGTGCCAGCAGCTTAGATTTAGCTACGTACGAGCAGTACTTC	CASSLDLATYEQYF
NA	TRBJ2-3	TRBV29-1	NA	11	TGCAGCGTTTCGGGGCCAGATACGCAGTATTTT	CSVSGPDTQYF
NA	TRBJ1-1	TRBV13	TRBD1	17	TGTGCCAGCAGCTCCCGGGACAGGGGAATTACGGGGACTGAAGCTTTCTTT	CASSSRDRGITGTEAFF
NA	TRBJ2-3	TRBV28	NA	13	TGTGCCAGCAGTTTAGGATTCAGAGATACGCAGTATTTT	CASSLGFRDTQYF
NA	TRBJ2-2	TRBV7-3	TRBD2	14	TGTGCCACCCGGCGGCGGGGGGGCACCGGGGAGCTGTTTTTT	CATRRRGGTGELFF
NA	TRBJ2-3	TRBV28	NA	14	TGTGCCAGCACCCGAAGGAGGGGAACAGATACGCAGTATTTT	CASTRRRGTDTQYF
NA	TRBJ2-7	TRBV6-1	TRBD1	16	TGTGCCAGCAGTGCCTGGGGGGGACAGGGGTCCTACGAGCAGTACTTC	CASSAWGGQGSYEQYF
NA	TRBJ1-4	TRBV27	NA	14	TGTGCCAGCAGTTTTAGGGGGGGGGTTGAAAAACTGTTTTTT	CASSFRGGVEKLFF
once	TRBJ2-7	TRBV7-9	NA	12	TGTGCCAGCAGCTTTTCACCCTACGAGCAGTACTTC	CASSFSPYEQYF
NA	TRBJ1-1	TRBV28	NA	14	TGTGCCAGCAGTTTTGGGGGTATTATCGCTGAAGCTTTCTTT	CASSFGGIIAEAFF
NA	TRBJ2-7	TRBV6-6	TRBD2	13	TGTGCCAGCAGCCTTCGGGAGGCTACGGAGCAGTACTTC	CASSLREATEQYF
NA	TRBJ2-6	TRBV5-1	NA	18	TGCGCCAGCAGCTTGGGTATTGTGGGGGACTCTGGGGCCAACGTCCTGACTTTC	CASSLGIVGDSGANVLTF
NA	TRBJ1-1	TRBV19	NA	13	TGTGCCAGTGGCCCCATGGGGTACACTGAAGCTTTCTTT	CASGPMGYTEAFF
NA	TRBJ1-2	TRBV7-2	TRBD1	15	TGTGCCAGCAGCTCACCGGGACAGGGGCCCTATGGCTACACCTTC	CASSSPGQGPYGYTF
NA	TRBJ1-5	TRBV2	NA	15	TGTGCCAGCAGCCAGGGACCAGGCTTCAATCAGCCCCAGCATTTT	CASSQGPGFNQPQHF
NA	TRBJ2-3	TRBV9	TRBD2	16	TGTGCCAGCAGCGGGCAAGCGGGGGTTGGCACAGATACGCAGTATTTT	CASSGQAGVGTDTQYF
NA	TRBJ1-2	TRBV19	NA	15	TGTGCCAGTAGTATCCCGACAGGCGCCTACTATGGCTACACCTTC	CASSIPTGAYYGYTF
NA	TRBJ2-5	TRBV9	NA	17	TGTGCCAGCAGCGTAGATTATGGAGCAGGACTACAAGAGACCCAGTACTTC	CASSVDYGAGLQETQYF
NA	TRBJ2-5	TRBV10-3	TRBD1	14	TGTGCCTCTAAACCGACAGGGGGCCAAGAGACCCAGTACTTC	CASKPTGGQETQYF
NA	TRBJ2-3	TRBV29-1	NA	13	TGCAGCGCGAGCCCCCGGAGCACAGATACGCAGTATTTT	CSASPRSTDTQYF
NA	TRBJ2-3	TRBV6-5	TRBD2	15	TGTGCCAGCAGACCGGCTAGCGGGGGGATAGATACGCAGTATTTT	CASRPASGGIDTQYF
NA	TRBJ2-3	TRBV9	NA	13	TGTGCCAGCAAGGGGACTGGAGGAGATACGCAGTATTTT	CASKGTGGDTQYF
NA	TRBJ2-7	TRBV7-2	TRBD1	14	TGTGCCAGCAGCTCCCGGACAGGGGAATACGAGCAGTACTTC	CASSSRTGEYEQYF
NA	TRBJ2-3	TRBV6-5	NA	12	TGTGCCAGCAGCCCGGGGGCAGATACGCAGTATTTT	CASSPGADTQYF
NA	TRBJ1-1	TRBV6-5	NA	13	TGTGCCAGCAGTTACATCAGGAACACTGAAGCTTTCTTT	CASSYIRNTEAFF
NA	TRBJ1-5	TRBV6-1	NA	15	TGTGCCAGCAGTGAACTCAGGGCCCCCAATCAGCCCCAGCATTTT	CASSELRAPNQPQHF
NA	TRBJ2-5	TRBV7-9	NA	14	TGTGCCAGCAGCTTAGGTGGGATCGAGGAGACCCAGTACTTC	CASSLGGIEETQYF
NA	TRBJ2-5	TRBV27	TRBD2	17	TGTGCCAGCAGTCACATGCCCGGCGGGGGGGCCTTAAAGACCCAGTACTTC	CASSHMPGGGALKTQYF
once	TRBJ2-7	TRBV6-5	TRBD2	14	TGTGCCAGCAGTTACGGTGGGGGGGCCTACGAGCAGTACTTC	CASSYGGGAYEQYF
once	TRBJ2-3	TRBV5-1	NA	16	TGCGCCAGCAGCTTGGAAACCGGGGCCCGCACAGATACGCAGTATTTT	CASSLETGARTDTQYF
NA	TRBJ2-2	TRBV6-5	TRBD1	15	TGTGCCAGCAAAAGGACAGGGGTGAACACCGGGGAGCTGTTTTTT	CASKRTGVNTGELFF
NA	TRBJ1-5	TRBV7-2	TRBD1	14	TGTGCCAGCAGCACACGACAGGGAAATCAGCCCCAGCATTTT	CASSTRQGNQPQHF
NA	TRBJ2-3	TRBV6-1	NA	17	TGTGCCAGCAGTGACCCCGGCCGGGGGTCGAGAACAGATACGCAGTATTTT	CASSDPGRGSRTDTQYF
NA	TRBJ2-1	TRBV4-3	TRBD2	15	TGCGCCAGCAGCCAAGGACTAGCGGGGGGTTATGAGCAGTTCTTC	CASSQGLAGGYEQFF
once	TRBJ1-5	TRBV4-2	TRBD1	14	TGTGCCAGCAGCCCGACAGGGACCAATCAGCCCCAGCATTTT	CASSPTGTNQPQHF
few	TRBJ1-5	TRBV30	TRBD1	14	TGTGCCTGGAGTCGGGGACAGGGCAGACAGCCCCAGCATTTT	CAWSRGQGRQPQHF
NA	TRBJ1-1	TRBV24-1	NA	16	TGTGCCACCAGTGATTCGAACAGGGCGGAGAACACTGAAGCTTTCTTT	CATSDSNRAENTEAFF
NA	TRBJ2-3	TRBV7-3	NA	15	TGTGCCAGCAGCTTGGGGGGTAGCACCACAGATACGCAGTATTTT	CASSLGGSTTDTQYF
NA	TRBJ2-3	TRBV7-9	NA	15	TGTGCCAGCAGTTCGACGGGGGTTATGGCAGATACGCAGTATTTT	CASSSTGVMADTQYF
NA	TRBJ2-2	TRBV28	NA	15	TGTGCCAGCAGTTTTCGGACGACGAACACCGGGGAGCTGTTTTTT	CASSFRTTNTGELFF
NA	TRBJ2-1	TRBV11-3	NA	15	TGTGCCAGCAGCCCCCGGACCCGCCCCTACAATGAGCAGTTCTTC	CASSPRTRPYNEQFF
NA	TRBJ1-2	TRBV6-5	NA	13	TGTGCCAGCAGTTACCGGTGGCCTGGTGGCTACACCTTC	CASSYRWPGGYTF